The sequence of this T cell receptor (beta chain) was determined in a study of early T cells in non-severe SARS-CoV-2 infection. Study-wide context: Bulk RNA isolated from unsorted whole blood underwent sequencing; chains were not paired. Points from the study as a whole: The study's VDJdb matching favored anti-spike CD8 responses and missed private and CD4 specificities.

The CDR3 contains 13 residues. Germline V gene sequence: CDR1 SQVTM, CDR2 ANQGSEA. Deletions cut 6 bases from V and 6 bases from J, with 18 bases between. Unique molecular identifiers were affixed to single, distinct cDNA molecules. Via MiXCR, TCRdb re-called the 5' RACE reads, giving one row per CDR3 protein. In the table there are tens of thousands of distinct CDR3 sequences, 11% to 15% of which are singletons. Worth noting for this clonotype: Its antigen remains unidentified.

J is TRBJ2-7 and V is TRBV29-1; a weak D match, TRBD2 (5 bases). The source is an adult who was a healthcare worker with PCR-confirmed SARS-CoV-2 infection or an uninfected control (not recorded which). The sample consisted of whole blood. CDR3 sequence (DNA): TGCAGCGTGAACCTAGCTAAATCCCTCGAGCAGTACTTC. This gives the protein CSVNLAKSLEQYF.